This T cell receptor (beta chain) derives from a study of T cell repertoires in cytomegalovirus infection. About the study: Recently described HLA-C-restricted plus well-studied HLA-B-restricted CMV epitopes were used. Public TCR beta signatures provided an indication of both CMV infection and a matching HLA type.

The CDR3 spans 12 residues. Per the germline V gene, CDR1 is DFQATT and CDR2 is SNEGSKA (reference sequence). With 3 bases removed from V and 10 bases from J, the gap between germline ends came to 10 bases. Overall study results and limits: There were HLA-C-restricted CMV-specific TCR beta clonotypes dominating the ex vivo response.

Details on this clonotype: Its target is not known.

A single record per CDR3 protein comes from TCRdb applying MiXCR to the reads. The data show hundreds of thousands of distinct CDR3 sequences, roughly 43% seen once. This TCR was sampled from a human donor in good health (CMV status not recorded). Some clones in this sample may be carry-over from other donors' samples. This chain links TRBV20-1 with TRBJ1-6; no definite D call. Sequencing was performed on cultured PBMCs, taken from culture after CMV antigen stimulation. The CDR3 nucleotides read TGCAGTGCTAGCTACGAAAGATCACCCCTCCACTTT. Encoded protein: CSASYERSPLHF.